These T cell receptor beta chains were read from a single sample in a study of glioma-infiltrating T cells. TCRdb recomputed calls from the multiplex PCR reads with MiXCR, one row per CDR3 protein. The repertoire includes some 180,000 distinct CDR3 sequences, approximately 30% of them detected once, and over 20% sits in the top ten. The sequenced sample consisted of glioma tissue, nonneoplastic brain tissue, or PBMCs (not recorded which). The receptor source for this set is a human donor with low-grade glioma or glioblastoma, undergoing nonglioma brain surgery, or in good health (not recorded which). Each CDR3 is given with its conserved first and last residue. Fields, in order: D gene, J gene, V gene, clone size, CDR3 protein, CDR3 DNA. D genes are given only for firm matches. The size field is filled for only some rows; it gives once, few, many or a size class.

d_gene: TRBD1; j_gene: TRBJ2-7; v_gene: TRBV28; abundance: many; CDR3aa: CASSFPDRPPNEQYF; CDR3nt: TGTGCCAGCAGTTTCCCGGACAGGCCCCCCAACGAGCAGTACTTC
d_gene: -; j_gene: TRBJ1-6; v_gene: TRBV4-2; abundance: -; CDR3aa: CASSSSPPSGGALHF; CDR3nt: TGTGCCAGCAGTTCCTCCCCCCCCAGTGGAGGGGCCCTCCACTTT
d_gene: TRBD2; j_gene: TRBJ2-3; v_gene: TRBV20-1; abundance: -; CDR3aa: CSARSTSGRGSDTQYF; CDR3nt: TGCAGTGCTAGATCGACTAGCGGGAGAGGATCAGATACGCAGTATTTT
d_gene: TRBD2; j_gene: TRBJ2-7; v_gene: TRBV27; abundance: many; CDR3aa: CASRTSGRSEQYF; CDR3nt: TGTGCCAGCCGGACTAGCGGGAGAAGCGAGCAGTACTTC
d_gene: TRBD1; j_gene: TRBJ1-4; v_gene: TRBV20-1; abundance: many; CDR3aa: CSASPSYRGLRTVYEKLFF; CDR3nt: TGCAGTGCCAGCCCTTCTTACAGGGGCCTACGCACGGTTTATGAAAAACTGTTTTTT
d_gene: TRBD1; j_gene: TRBJ1-2; v_gene: TRBV7-2; abundance: many; CDR3aa: CASSLQGANYGYTF; CDR3nt: TGTGCCAGCAGCTTACAGGGGGCAAACTATGGCTACACCTTC
d_gene: TRBD1; j_gene: TRBJ1-1; v_gene: TRBV20-1; abundance: many; CDR3aa: CSASTPGQGARTEAFF; CDR3nt: TGCAGTGCTAGTACCCCTGGACAGGGGGCAAGGACTGAAGCTTTCTTT
d_gene: TRBD1; j_gene: TRBJ1-6; v_gene: TRBV28; abundance: -; CDR3aa: CASSYGTDNSPLHF; CDR3nt: TGTGCCAGCAGTTACGGGACAGATAATTCACCCCTCCACTTT
d_gene: -; j_gene: TRBJ2-3; v_gene: TRBV6-2/TRBV6-3; abundance: many; CDR3aa: CASSYAAGSTDTQYF; CDR3nt: TGTGCCAGCAGTTACGCGGCAGGGAGCACAGATACGCAGTATTTT
d_gene: -; j_gene: TRBJ2-7; v_gene: TRBV7-2; abundance: many; CDR3aa: CASSLVIGNEQYF; CDR3nt: TGTGCCAGCAGCTTAGTTATCGGGAACGAGCAGTACTTC
d_gene: -; j_gene: TRBJ1-2; v_gene: TRBV6-1; abundance: -; CDR3aa: CASSLEEPGALGCGYTF; CDR3nt: TGTGCCAGCAGCTTGGAAGAGCCAGGGGCACTCGGCTGTGGCTACACCTTC
d_gene: -; j_gene: TRBJ2-3; v_gene: TRBV5-1; abundance: -; CDR3aa: CASSVRSRQDGTDTQYF; CDR3nt: TGCGCCAGCAGCGTGAGGTCCCGACAGGACGGCACAGATACGCAGTATTTT
d_gene: -; j_gene: TRBJ2-6; v_gene: TRBV4-1; abundance: -; CDR3aa: CARSQGKGSGANVLTF; CDR3nt: TGCGCCAGAAGCCAGGGGAAGGGCTCTGGGGCCAACGTCCTGACTTTC
d_gene: TRBD2; j_gene: TRBJ2-3; v_gene: TRBV20-1; abundance: many; CDR3aa: CSAPPGLAEYTDTQYF; CDR3nt: TGCAGTGCTCCTCCAGGACTAGCGGAATACACAGATACGCAGTATTTT
d_gene: -; j_gene: TRBJ1-1; v_gene: TRBV7-9; abundance: many; CDR3aa: CASSSGTVNTEAFF; CDR3nt: TGTGCCAGCAGCTCCGGGACGGTGAACACTGAAGCTTTCTTT